The next 32 T cell receptor beta chains were all read from a single sample in a study of control samples from healthy donors and cancer patients (dated by TCRdb to the early 2020s). The library was obtained by the immunoSEQ multiplex PCR assay. This is the immuneACCESS table as TCRdb keeps it, with only in-frame sequences that have V and J called. A part of the clones is gone; compared with another copy, unresolved V genes explain less than half, and the rest is unexplained. For this sample the table gives 140,000 or so clones, of which 91% were detected only once. The ten largest clones add up to more than 3% of the sample. Sequencing was carried out using blood. These receptors all come from a man younger than 40 in good health.

This rearrangement joins TRBV7-9 to TRBJ2-2; D is uncertain. V was clipped by 5 bases and J by 1 base, with 8 bases between them. The CDR3 extends over 14 amino acids. CDR1 SEHNR and CDR2 FQNEAQ come from the germline V gene (reference sequence). CDR3 bases: TGTGCCAGCAGCACGGTAGGGAACACCGGGGAGCTGTTTTTT. It translates to CASSTVGNTGELFF.

The rearrangement uses TRBV11-2 and TRBJ1-1; D is undetermined. With 1 base removed from V and 11 bases from J, the gap between germline ends came to 11 bases. Germline lookup yields CDR1 SGHAT and CDR2 FQNNGV. The length of the CDR3 is 12 residues. CDR3 protein: CASSLGQLEAFF. CDR3 bases: TGTGCCAGCAGCTTAGGGCAGCTAGAGGCTTTCTTT.

The rearrangement uses TRBV14 and TRBJ2-3, with D possibly TRBD2 on 5 matching bases. In germline, CDR1 is SGHDN, CDR2 FVKESK. The V end was cut by 0 bases, the J end by 0 bases, with 10 bases between. The CDR3 sequence is 16 residues long. DNA of the CDR3: TGTGCCAGCAGCCAAGATCCAGCGGCTAGCACAGATACGCAGTATTTT. Its protein product is CASSQDPAASTDTQYF.

J is TRBJ2-7 and V is TRBV10-2; 10 positions agree with TRBD2. The CDR3 has 20 residues. The germline CDR1 and CDR2 sequences are WSHSY and SAAADI. V shed 5 bases and J 0 bases; nucleotides not matched to a gene: 19. The CDR3 sequence: CASSSLAGGPWGGVSYEQYF. In nucleotides, the CDR3 is TGCGCCAGCAGTTCCTTAGCGGGGGGCCCCTGGGGCGGGGTCTCCTACGAGCAGTACTTC.

The rearrangement uses TRBV19 and TRBJ1-3, with 8 bases identical to TRBD1. This CDR3 spans 16 amino acids. Germline CDR1 and CDR2: LNHDA and SQIVND (reference sequence). The ends lost 3 bases at V and 8 bases at J; junction bases unmatched: 12. DNA of the CDR3: TGTGCCAGTAGTATCGGGACAGGCCACGAGGGGGACACCATATATTTT. Translated: CASSIGTGHEGDTIYF.

The rearrangement uses TRBV6-5 and TRBJ1-1, with TRBD1 as a possible D gene (5 bases). V was pared by 0 bases and J by 8 bases, with 7 bases between. Germline values: CDR1 MNHEY, CDR2 SVGAGI. This CDR3 comprises 12 residues. The DNA of the CDR3 is TGTGCCAGCAGTTACTCGACAGTGGAAGCTTTCTTT. The encoded protein is CASSYSTVEAFF.

The rearrangement links TRBV24-1 to TRBJ1-5; D is unclear. This CDR3 region has 12 residues. V was shortened by 4 bases and J by 4 bases, with 4 bases between the two germline ends. Germline V gives CDR1 KGHDR, CDR2 SFDVKD. CDR3 nucleotides: TGTGCCACCAGTGACGGGAATCAGCCCCAGCATTTT. Its protein is CATSDGNQPQHF.

The chain recombines TRBV6-6 with TRBJ2-7, with 9 bases identical to TRBD2. The CDR3 runs to 14 residues. V dropped 7 bases and J dropped 2; count of bases not matched to a gene: 6. Germline V CDR1 and CDR2: MNHNY, SVGAGI (reference sequence). The CDR3 sequence: CASKGGGAPYEQYF. The CDR3 nucleotides read TGTGCCAGCAAGGGCGGGGGGGCGCCCTACGAGCAGTACTTC.

The rearrangement links TRBV27 to TRBJ2-7, with 8 bases that match TRBD2. Germline lookup yields CDR1 MNHEY and CDR2 SMNVEV (reference sequence). CDR3 length equals 14 residues. With 6 bases clipped from V and 5 bases from J, the junction kept 9 bases outside the gene matches. The CDR3 nucleotides are TGTGCCAGCAGCGCGGGGGGCATGTCCCACGAGCAGTACTTC. This encodes CASSAGGMSHEQYF.

The sample holds a few counts of this clone. CDR3 amino acids: CASSQGTGGRAFF. The CDR3 DNA sequence: TGTGCCAGCAGCCAAGGGACAGGGGGAAGGGCTTTCTTT. The rearrangement joins TRBV4-2 to TRBJ1-1; 10 bases are a match to TRBD1. CDR1 is LGHNA and CDR2 is YNFKEQ in the germline V gene. This CDR3 is built from 13 residues. The J segment lost 11 bases and the V segment lost 1 base, leaving 4 bases of the junction unmatched.

For the CDR3, the DNA is TGTGCCAGCTGCCTAGGGAAAGATAATTCACCCCTCCACTTT. Protein: CASCLGKDNSPLHF. This chain joins TRBV28 and TRBJ1-6; D is unresolved. The length of the CDR3 is 14 residues. Germline CDR1 MDHEN, CDR2 SYDVKM. Trimming pared 8 bases from V and 5 bases from J, leaving 13 bases between.

CDR3 DNA: TGTGCCAGCAGCGCCCGGGGGGGCGGTATGAACGAGCAGTACTTC. The encoded protein is CASSARGGGMNEQYF. V gene TRBV13 combines with J gene TRBJ2-7, with 8 bases matching TRBD2. Germline CDR1 PRHDT, CDR2 FYEKMQ (reference sequence). With V trimmed by 5 bases and J by 5 bases, 11 bases remained unmatched. This CDR3 has 15 amino acids.

The CDR3 loop reads CASSPPSGAGRSEQYF. The DNA for the CDR3 is TGTGCCAGCTCACCACCTTCAGGGGCTGGTAGGTCCGAGCAGTACTTC. J is TRBJ2-7 and V is TRBV18; D possibly corresponds to TRBD1 (6 bases). CDR3 length equals 16 residues. In germline, CDR1 is KGHSH, CDR2 LQKENI. V was shortened by 0 bases and J by 6 bases, with 18 bases between the two germline ends. Full variable domain (remainder filled in from reference TRBV18 and TRBJ2-7): NAGVMQNPRHLVRRRGQEARLRCSPMKGHSHVYWYRQLPEEGLKFMVYLQKENIIDESGMPKERFSAEFPKEGPSILRIQQVVRGDSAAYFCASSPPSGAGRSEQYFGPGTRLTVT.

The chain joins TRBV7-9 to TRBJ1-4, with 8 bases identical to TRBD1. The V gene's germline CDR1 is SEHNR and CDR2 FQNEAQ (reference sequence). The CDR3 runs 15 residues. The V gene end was trimmed by 6 bases and the J gene end by 5 bases; junction bases not matched to a gene: 8. The DNA of the CDR3 is TGTGCCAGCAGTTTGAGGACAGGGCAAAATGAAAAACTGTTTTTT. It specifies CASSLRTGQNEKLFF.

This clone showed up just once. Here the CDR3 reads CASSAPGGTQYEQYF. The CDR3 DNA reads as TGCGCCAGCAGCGCCCCCGGGGGAACCCAGTACGAGCAGTACTTC. This chain uses TRBV5-1 with TRBJ2-7; tentatively, D is TRBD2 (6 bases). The germline gives CDR1 SGHRS, CDR2 YFSETQ. V lost 4 bases to trimming and J lost 4 bases, with 18 bases between them. The CDR3 totals 15 residues.

The chain combines TRBV7-6 with TRBJ2-5, with 7 bases that match TRBD1. The CDR3 loop spans 15 amino acids. Germline V gives CDR1 SGHVS, CDR2 FNYEAQ. With 3 bases clipped from V and 3 bases from J, the junction kept 7 bases outside the gene matches. This CDR3 reads CASSLNPGQKETQYF. CDR3 sequence (DNA): TGTGCCAGCAGCTTGAACCCGGGACAGAAAGAGACCCAGTACTTC.

This clone was seen just once. J is TRBJ1-5 and V is TRBV6-6, with TRBD1 identical over 8 bases. The CDR3 runs to 15 residues. The germline V gene encodes CDR1 MNHNY and CDR2 SVGAGI (reference sequence). Losses at the gene ends were 5 bases for V and 5 bases for J; bases not matched to a gene: 8. CDR3 in amino acids: CASSATGQGHQPQHF. The CDR3 nucleotides are TGTGCCAGCAGTGCCACTGGACAGGGTCATCAGCCCCAGCATTTT.

The genes are TRBV6-2 or TRBV6-3 and TRBJ1-2, with TRBD1 matching 8 bases. Unmatched junction bases numbered 8, after V lost 2 bases and J lost 3 bases. This CDR3 spans 16 amino acids. CDR1 is MNHEY and CDR2 is SVGEGT in the germline V gene. As DNA, the CDR3 is TGTGCCAGCAGTTACGTGGCAGGGGGCCTTGACTATGGCTACACCTTC. It codes for CASSYVAGGLDYGYTF.

V usage is TRBV6-5 and J usage is TRBJ1-2; 11 bases line up with TRBD1. J gave up 5 bases and V 6 bases, and 5 bases lay outside the gene matches. Germline CDR1 and CDR2: MNHEY and SVGAGI. The CDR3 is 14 residues long. The CDR3 coding sequence is TGTGCCAGCAGGTCCGGGACAGGGGGATATGGCTACACCTTC. Amino acids: CASRSGTGGYGYTF.

The chain joins TRBV18 to TRBJ1-3; no clear D gene. CDR3 size: 13 residues. Germline values: CDR1 KGHSH, CDR2 LQKENI. Trimming shortened V by 3 bases and J by 2 bases, and 5 bases separated the two germline ends. Here the CDR3 DNA reads TGTGCCAGCTCACCGGGAACTGGAAACACCATATATTTT. Translation: CASSPGTGNTIYF.

CDR3 DNA sequence: TGTGCCAGCAGCTCAGGGGCGGGCTCTATGAGCACAGATACGCAGTATTTT. Translated, it gives CASSSGAGSMSTDTQYF. V and J are TRBV11-2 and TRBJ2-3; D is perhaps TRBD1 (6 bases). Germline V gene lookup returns CDR1 SGHAT and CDR2 FQNNGV. CDR3 size: 17 residues. V lost 4 bases and J 0 bases, leaving 17 bases between the germline ends. The entire variable domain, with the rest obtained from reference TRBV11-2 and TRBJ2-3, is as follows: EAGVAQSPRYKIIEKRQSVAFWCNPISGHATLYWYQQILGQGPKLLIQFQNNGVVDDSQLPKDRFSAERLKGVDSTLKIQPAKLEDSAVYLCASSSGAGSMSTDTQYFGPGTRLTVL.

The chain carries TRBV6-5 and TRBJ2-7, with TRBD1 matching over 9 bases. This CDR3 contains 11 residues. The V and J ends lost 8 bases and 10 bases, in that order; junction bases with no gene match: 6. Germline CDR1 and CDR2: MNHEY and SVGAGI. As DNA, the CDR3 is TGTGCCAGCGCACAGGGGGCCGAACAGTACTTC. Translated, it gives CASAQGAEQYF.

The CDR3 nucleotides read TGTGCCAGCAGTCGGCGGGGGGGCATGAGCACTGAAGCTTTCTTT. This encodes CASSRRGGMSTEAFF. The rearrangement joins TRBV28 to TRBJ1-1; D may be TRBD1 (6 bases). V lost 5 bases and J lost 4, with 17 bases in between. Germline V gene data show CDR1 as MDHEN and CDR2 as SYDVKM. This CDR3 is built from 15 residues. Filled out from reference TRBV28 and TRBJ1-1, the complete variable domain reads DVKVTQSSRYLVKRTGEKVFLECVQDMDHENMFWYRQDPGLGLRLIYFSYDVKMKEKGDIPEGYSVSREKKERFSLILESASTNQTSMYLCASSRRGGMSTEAFFGQGTRLTVV.

J is TRBJ1-1 and V is TRBV19; D remains ambiguous. CDR3 length equals 14 residues. V dropped 4 bases and J dropped 3 bases, with 12 bases sitting between them. CDR1 is LNHDA and CDR2 is SQIVND in the germline V gene (reference sequence). Written as DNA, the CDR3 is TGTGCCAGTAGTACGAGGAGTAGGTACACTGAAGCTTTCTTT. The encoded protein is CASSTRSRYTEAFF.

The chain is built from TRBV10-3 and TRBJ1-2; 8 bases line up with TRBD1. The CDR3 is made up of 16 amino acids. Germline V gene data show CDR1 as ENHRY and CDR2 as SYGVKD. Unmatched junction bases numbered 9, after V lost 3 bases and J lost 3 bases. The CDR3 DNA follows: TGTGCCATCAGTGACAGGGGGCGCATCGAAGACTATGGCTACACCTTC. Its protein is CAISDRGRIEDYGYTF.

CDR3 sequence reads: CASSPRGDTDTQYF. The DNA for the CDR3 is TGTGCCAGCTCACCACGTGGGGACACAGATACGCAGTATTTT. This chain connects TRBV18 to TRBJ2-3; D is uncertain. V was trimmed by 1 base and J by 2 bases, leaving 7 bases between them. The CDR3 runs 14 residues. CDR1 is KGHSH and CDR2 is LQKENI in the germline V gene. Based on the CDR3 plus reference TRBV18 and TRBJ2-3, the full variable domain is NAGVMQNPRHLVRRRGQEARLRCSPMKGHSHVYWYRQLPEEGLKFMVYLQKENIIDESGMPKERFSAEFPKEGPSILRIQQVVRGDSAAYFCASSPRGDTDTQYFGPGTRLTVL.

The genes are TRBV5-4 and TRBJ1-1; D not certain. The ends were cut back, 0 bases at V and 4 bases at J, with 10 bases in the middle. Germline V lookup: CDR1 SGHNT, CDR2 YYREEE (reference sequence). This CDR3 has 14 residues. As DNA, the CDR3 is TGTGCCAGCAGCTTGGAAGGGCGAGGCACTGAAGCTTTCTTT. Its translation is CASSLEGRGTEAFF.

The chain is built from TRBV5-1 and TRBJ2-1; D is unresolved. Trimming cost V 0 bases and J 5 bases, with 6 bases left between them. Germline assignment: CDR1 SGHRS and CDR2 YFSETQ. The CDR3 is made up of 13 amino acids. DNA of the CDR3: TGCGCCAGCAGCTTGGAGTTGGACAATGAGCAGTTCTTC. Translated, it gives CASSLELDNEQFF.

This clone appeared once. The rearrangement joins TRBV4-2 to TRBJ1-3; no firm D call. The CDR3 has 15 residues. The V and J ends lost 0 bases and 2 bases respectively, with 8 bases between them. Per the germline V gene, CDR1 is LGHNA and CDR2 is YNFKEQ. CDR3 DNA: TGTGCCAGCAGCCAAGATCGTACTGCTGGAAACACCATATATTTT. Translated: CASSQDRTAGNTIYF.

The CDR3 DNA is TGTGCCACCAGCAGCGGGACAGTCCGCACAGATACGCAGTATTTT. This sequence encodes CATSSGTVRTDTQYF. The V gene is TRBV15, the J gene TRBJ2-3, with 7 nucleotides matching TRBD1. The CDR3 length is 15 residues. The germline gives CDR1 LNHNV, CDR2 YYDKDF (reference sequence). The trim removed 3 bases at V and 1 base at J, leaving 4 bases unmatched.

This sequence joins TRBV6-5 and TRBJ2-3, with D unresolved. Trimming stripped 6 bases from V and 6 bases from J, with 7 bases between. This CDR3 has 11 amino acids. CDR1 is MNHEY and CDR2 is SVGAGI in the germline V gene. The CDR3 sequence is CASRLSDTQYF. The DNA for the CDR3 is TGTGCCAGCAGGCTCTCGGATACGCAGTATTTT.

J is TRBJ2-6 and V is TRBV5-4; 8 positions match TRBD1. CDR1 is SGHNT and CDR2 is YYREEE in the germline V gene (reference sequence). V dropped 6 bases and J dropped 4; count of bases not matched to a gene: 15. CDR3 length: 18 residues. For the CDR3, the DNA is TGTGCCAGCACCGTATCCTCTCGACAGGGGCCCGGGGCCAACGTCCTGACTTTC. Its protein is CASTVSSRQGPGANVLTF.